This entry features one T cell receptor beta chain sequence. Sequencing used immunoSEQ multiplex PCR; TCRdb keeps in-frame clones, though not all of them. The table shows 55,000 to 70,000 clones, with roughly 89% occurring only once. These data come from a study of OX40 agonist ivuxolimab in advanced cancers. The TCR sequence derives from an adult with an advanced solid tumor such as melanoma, head and neck, liver or kidney cancer. The material sequenced was CD4+ or CD8+ T cells sorted from blood, taken in a trial of the OX40 agonist ivuxolimab.

CDR3 in amino acids: CASIGVSYGYTF. The CDR3 bases are TGTGCCAGCATCGGAGTAAGCTATGGCTACACCTTC. The chain combines TRBV6-1 with TRBJ1-2, with D unresolved. The ends were cut back, 7 bases at V and 4 bases at J, with 10 bases in the middle. Germline V gene data show CDR1 as MNHNS and CDR2 as SASEGT. This CDR3 has 12 amino acids.